These T cell receptor beta chains were read from a single sample in a study of T cells in Graves' hyperthyroidism and ophthalmopathy. TCRdb re-called the multiplex PCR reads through MiXCR, storing one row per CDR3 protein. Here the sample spans 380,000 or so distinct CDR3 sequences, roughly 14% being singletons. The sequenced material came from blood. Source of these receptors: a woman aged 25 to 39 with Graves' hyperthyroidism. Both conserved end residues are part of each CDR3. D genes are given only for firm matches. Some rows have no size entry. The others give once, few or many, or a class for an expanded clone.

cdr3_aa	cdr3_nt	cdr3_length	clone_size	v_call	j_call	d_call
CASNWWGLAKNIQYF	TGTGCCAGCAATTGGTGGGGGTTAGCCAAAAACATTCAGTACTTC	15	-	TRBV5-6	TRBJ2-4	-
CASSFGGEKTQYF	TGTGCCAGCAGTTTTGGCGGCGAGAAGACCCAGTACTTC	13	-	TRBV12-3/TRBV12-4	TRBJ2-5	-
CASSQAVTQYF	TGTGCCAGCAGCCAAGCGGTTACGCAGTATTTT	11	many	TRBV11-2	TRBJ2-3	-
CASSSDRDFGTSGSADTQYF	TGTGCCAGCAGTTCGGACCGGGACTTTGGGACTAGCGGGAGCGCAGATACGCAGTATTTT	20	many	TRBV28	TRBJ2-3	TRBD2
CASSGVNEQYF	TGTGCCAGCAGTGGGGTCAACGAGCAGTACTTC	11	many	TRBV2	TRBJ2-7	-
CASSPRDREAFF	TGTGCCAGCTCACCAAGAGACAGGGAGGCTTTCTTT	12	many	TRBV18	TRBJ1-1	TRBD1
CASSLQGEPYEQYF	TGTGCCAGCAGTCTCCAGGGGGAGCCTTACGAGCAGTACTTC	14	many	TRBV6-2/TRBV6-3	TRBJ2-7	TRBD1
CSPVGLGGEQFF	TGCAGCCCAGTGGGACTAGGGGGTGAGCAGTTCTTC	12	few	TRBV29-1	TRBJ2-1	TRBD2
CASSSTEIGLVLNTGELFF	TGTGCCAGCAGCTCAACAGAAATAGGACTAGTACTGAACACCGGGGAGCTGTTTTTT	19	few	TRBV7-2	TRBJ2-2	TRBD2
CASRGQGRNEKLFF	TGTGCCAGCAGAGGACAGGGGCGGAATGAAAAACTGTTTTTT	14	many	TRBV12-3/TRBV12-4	TRBJ1-4	TRBD1
CASSRGNNQPQHF	TGTGCCAGCAGCCGAGGGAATAATCAGCCCCAGCATTTT	13	many	TRBV14	TRBJ1-5	-
CASRPGAGELFF	TGTGCCAGCCGTCCGGGGGCCGGGGAGCTGTTTTTT	12	many	TRBV28	TRBJ2-2	-
CSGGYVGDEQFF	TGCAGCGGGGGCTATGTCGGGGATGAGCAGTTCTTC	12	few	TRBV29-1	TRBJ2-1	-